The 15 T cell receptor beta chains below come from one sample, sequenced in a study of OX40 agonist ivuxolimab in advanced cancers. The assay was immunoSEQ multiplex PCR, and TCRdb's table has in-frame clones only and misses some. This sample has roughly 70,000 clones, with around 85% found just once. This specimen was CD4+ or CD8+ T cells sorted from blood, taken in a trial of the OX40 agonist ivuxolimab. Receptor source: an adult with an advanced solid tumor such as melanoma, head and neck, liver or kidney cancer.

This chain uses TRBV7-2 with TRBJ2-1, with a weak D call TRBD1 (6 bases). Germline assignment: CDR1 SGHTA and CDR2 FQGNSA. This CDR3 contains 11 residues. The V and J ends lost 5 bases and 10 bases respectively, with 9 bases between them. The CDR3: CASSAGAEQFF. The DNA for the CDR3 is TGTGCCAGCAGCGCAGGGGCAGAGCAGTTCTTC.

The table lists this clone with a count of one. The chain joins TRBV5-1 to TRBJ1-5, with D maybe TRBD1 (5 bases). The V and J ends lost 1 base and 3 bases respectively, with 8 bases between them. The CDR3 sequence is 14 residues long. CDR1 SGHRS and CDR2 YFSETQ come from the germline V gene. CDR3 amino acids: CASSLTGDNQPQHF. The CDR3 DNA reads TGCGCCAGCAGCTTGACAGGCGACAATCAGCCCCAGCATTTT.

The gene calls are TRBV6-6 and TRBJ2-7; 9 bases match TRBD1. CDR1 and CDR2 from the germline V gene are MNHNY and SVGAGI (reference sequence). J gave up 1 base and V 0 bases, and 4 bases lay outside the gene matches. This CDR3 comprises 16 residues. The CDR3 is CASSYSGQGTSYEQYF. The CDR3 DNA is TGTGCCAGCAGTTACTCGGGACAGGGTACTTCCTACGAGCAGTACTTC.

The chain recombines TRBV2 with TRBJ1-2; D is ambiguous. Germline V gene data show CDR1 as SNHLY and CDR2 as FYNNEI. The germline V and J ends were trimmed by 7 bases and 1 base, with 16 bases remaining between them. CDR3 length: 15 residues. In DNA, the CDR3 is TGTGCCAGCAAGGTTGAGGAAGGCGATAACTATGGCTACACCTTC. Its translation is CASKVEEGDNYGYTF.

The chain joins TRBV5-6 to TRBJ2-3; TRBD2 might be the D (6 bases). This CDR3 is 16 amino acids long. The V end was cut by 2 bases, the J end by 6 bases, with 19 bases between. Germline CDR1 SGHDT, CDR2 YYEEEE. The CDR3 region has the DNA TGTGCCAGCAGCTTAGGACTACTCCGGTCCCGGGATACGCAGTATTTT. It yields the protein CASSLGLLRSRDTQYF.

The V call is TRBV7-2, the J call TRBJ1-5, with a tentative D call TRBD1 (6 bases). V was trimmed by 5 bases and J by 1 base, leaving 12 bases between them. CDR1 SGHTA and CDR2 FQGNSA come from the germline V gene. The CDR3 totals 15 residues. As DNA, the CDR3 is TGTGCCAGCAGCCCCACGGGGACAAGCAATCAGCCCCAGCATTTT. It encodes CASSPTGTSNQPQHF.

This rearrangement joins TRBV6-1 to TRBJ2-7, with TRBD2 as a possible D gene (5 bases). CDR3 length equals 15 residues. The V gene lost 3 bases and the J gene lost 2 bases, with 14 bases spanning the gap. CDR1 and CDR2 (germline): MNHNS, SASEGT. The CDR3 nucleotides read TGTGCCAGCAGTGATTTAGGACTGCAAACCTACGAGCAGTACTTC. This gives the protein CASSDLGLQTYEQYF.

J is TRBJ1-1 and V is TRBV7-9; tentatively, D is TRBD1 (6 bases). V lost 4 bases and J 0 bases, leaving 9 bases between the germline ends. Germline CDR1 reads SEHNR; CDR2 reads FQNEAQ (reference sequence). The CDR3 sequence is 14 residues long. Here the CDR3 DNA reads TGTGCCAGCAGCTACGGACAGATGAACACTGAAGCTTTCTTT. This sequence encodes CASSYGQMNTEAFF.

The chain is built from TRBV5-4 and TRBJ2-7; TRBD1 or TRBD2 may be the D gene (6 bases each). CDR1 SGHNT and CDR2 YYREEE come from the germline V gene (reference sequence). V was cut by 0 bases and J by 4 bases, with 14 bases left in between. This CDR3 is 15 amino acids long. CDR3 region: CASSLAKGGRYEQYF. The CDR3 DNA is TGTGCCAGCAGCTTGGCCAAGGGGGGAAGGTACGAGCAGTACTTC.

The sample holds one count of this clone. The chain joins TRBV30 to TRBJ2-3; 7 bases are shared with TRBD2. V was pared by 3 bases and J by 2 bases, with 8 bases of the junction left unmatched. CDR3 size: 15 residues. Germline CDR1 and CDR2: GTSNPN and SVGIG (reference sequence). The CDR3, as DNA: TGTGCCTGGAGGCAACTAGCGAGCCCCACAGATACGCAGTATTTT. It specifies CAWRQLASPTDTQYF.

This CDR3 reads CASSLGVAGSSYNEQFF. The CDR3 DNA is TGTGCCAGCAGCTTAGGGGTGGCGGGGAGCTCCTACAATGAGCAGTTCTTC. The rearrangement links TRBV11-3 to TRBJ2-1; tentative D call: TRBD2 (6 bases). There are 17 residues in the CDR3. Per germline, CDR1 SGHNT and CDR2 YENEEA. Between the trimmed V and J ends, which lost 1 base and 0 bases, there was a span of 13 bases. The whole variable domain, remainder taken from reference TRBV11-3 and TRBJ2-1, is EAGVVQSPRYKIIEKKQPVAFWCNPISGHNTLYWYLQNLGQGPELLIRYENEEAVDDSQLPKDRFSAERLKGVDSTLKIQPAELGDSAVYLCASSLGVAGSSYNEQFFGPGTRLTVL.

The rearrangement links TRBV28 to TRBJ1-5; 8 nucleotides match TRBD1. CDR3 length equals 15 residues. Germline V gene sequence: CDR1 MDHEN, CDR2 SYDVKM. V was clipped by 5 bases and J by 3 bases; unmatched bases: 6. The CDR3 sequence: CASSPRTGNNQPQHF. In DNA form, the CDR3 reads TGTGCCAGCAGTCCCCGGACAGGGAACAATCAGCCCCAGCATTTT.

The chain links TRBV6-5 to TRBJ2-7; 9 bases map to TRBD1. The junction had 12 bases not matched to a gene; V was cut back by 8 bases and J by 7 bases. Germline CDR1 MNHEY, CDR2 SVGAGI. The CDR3 covers 14 residues. As DNA, the CDR3 is TGTGCCAGCTTACCGTTACAGGGGGCGAGGGAGCAGTACTTC. Translating gives CASLPLQGAREQYF.

The CDR3 DNA reads TGTGCCAGCAGCTTAACTAGCGGGGGAATCAATGAGCAGTTCTTC. Translation gives CASSLTSGGINEQFF. The chain has TRBV7-3 and TRBJ2-1; 9 nucleotides line up with TRBD2. The trim removed 0 bases at V and 6 bases at J, leaving 3 bases unmatched. The CDR3 is 15 amino acids. Germline CDR1 reads SGHTA; CDR2 reads FQGTGA.

The V gene is TRBV5-6, the J gene TRBJ2-7; TRBD1 matches 7 bases. This CDR3 has 16 residues. The germline V gene encodes CDR1 SGHDT and CDR2 YYEEEE. V shed 0 bases and J 4 bases; nucleotides not matched to a gene: 10. The chain's CDR3 is CASSLVQGEPPYEQYF. In DNA form, the CDR3 reads TGTGCCAGCAGCTTGGTGCAGGGGGAACCCCCTTACGAGCAGTACTTC.